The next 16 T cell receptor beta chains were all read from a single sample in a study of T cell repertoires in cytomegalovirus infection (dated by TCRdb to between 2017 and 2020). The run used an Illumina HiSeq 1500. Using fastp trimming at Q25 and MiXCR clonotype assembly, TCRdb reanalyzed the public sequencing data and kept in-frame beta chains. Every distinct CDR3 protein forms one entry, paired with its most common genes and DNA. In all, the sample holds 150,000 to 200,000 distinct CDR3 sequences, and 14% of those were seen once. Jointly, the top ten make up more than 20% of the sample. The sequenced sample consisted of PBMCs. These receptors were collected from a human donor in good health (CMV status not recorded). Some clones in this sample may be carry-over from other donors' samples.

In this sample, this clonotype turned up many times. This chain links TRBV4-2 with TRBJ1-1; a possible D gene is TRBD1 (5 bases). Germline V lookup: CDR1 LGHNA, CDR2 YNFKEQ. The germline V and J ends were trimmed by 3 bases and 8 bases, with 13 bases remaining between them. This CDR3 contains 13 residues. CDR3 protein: CASSQTVFLEAFF. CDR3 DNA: TGTGCCAGCAGCCAGACAGTGTTCCTAGAAGCTTTCTTT.

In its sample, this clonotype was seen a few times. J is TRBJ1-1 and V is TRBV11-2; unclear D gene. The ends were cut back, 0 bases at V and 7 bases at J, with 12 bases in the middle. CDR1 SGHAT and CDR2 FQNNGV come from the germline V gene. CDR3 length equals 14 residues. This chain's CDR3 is CASSLDIIGSEAFF. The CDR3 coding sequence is TGTGCCAGCAGCTTAGATATTATAGGCAGTGAAGCTTTCTTT.

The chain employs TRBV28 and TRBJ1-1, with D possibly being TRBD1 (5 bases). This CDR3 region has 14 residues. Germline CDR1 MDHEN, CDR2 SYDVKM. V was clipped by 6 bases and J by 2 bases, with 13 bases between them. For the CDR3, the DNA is TGTGCCAGCAGCCCCGGGACGGATAACACTGAAGCTTTCTTT. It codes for CASSPGTDNTEAFF. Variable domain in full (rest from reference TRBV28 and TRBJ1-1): DVKVTQSSRYLVKRTGEKVFLECVQDMDHENMFWYRQDPGLGLRLIYFSYDVKMKEKGDIPEGYSVSREKKERFSLILESASTNQTSMYLCASSPGTDNTEAFFGQGTRLTVV.

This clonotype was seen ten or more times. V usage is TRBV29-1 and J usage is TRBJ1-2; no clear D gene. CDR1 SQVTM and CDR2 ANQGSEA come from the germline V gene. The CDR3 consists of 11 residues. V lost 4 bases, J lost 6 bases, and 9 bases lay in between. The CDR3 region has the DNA TGCAGCGTTGTATGGGCGGATGGCTACACCTTC. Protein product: CSVVWADGYTF.

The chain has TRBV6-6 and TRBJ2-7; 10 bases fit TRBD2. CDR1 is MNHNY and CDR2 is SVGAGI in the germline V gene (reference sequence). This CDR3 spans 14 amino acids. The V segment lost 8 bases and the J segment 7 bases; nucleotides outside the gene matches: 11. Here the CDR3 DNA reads TGTGCCAGCTGTCCGGGGAGCGGGAGGGAAGAGCAGTACTTC. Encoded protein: CASCPGSGREEQYF.

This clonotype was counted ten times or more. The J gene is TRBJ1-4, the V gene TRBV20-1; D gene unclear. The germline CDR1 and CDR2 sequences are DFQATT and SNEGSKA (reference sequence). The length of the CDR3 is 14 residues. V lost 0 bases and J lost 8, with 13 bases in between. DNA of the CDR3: TGCAGTGCTAGAGATAGAATGACTCTAGAAAAACTGTTTTTT. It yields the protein CSARDRMTLEKLFF.

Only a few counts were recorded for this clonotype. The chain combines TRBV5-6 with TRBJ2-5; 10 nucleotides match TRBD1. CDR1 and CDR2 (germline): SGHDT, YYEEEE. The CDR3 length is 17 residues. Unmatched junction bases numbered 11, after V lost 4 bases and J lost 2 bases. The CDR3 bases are TGTGCCAGCAGCAAGACAGGGGGCGGTGGGATTCAAGAGACCCAGTACTTC. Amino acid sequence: CASSKTGGGGIQETQYF.

DNA for the CDR3: TGTGCCAGCAGCTTATACGGCAGGAACTATGGCTACACCTTC. Translation: CASSLYGRNYGYTF. V gene TRBV5-6 combines with J gene TRBJ1-2; D is uncertain. V was trimmed by 2 bases and J by 2 bases, leaving 10 bases between them. This CDR3 spans 14 amino acids. The germline gives CDR1 SGHDT, CDR2 YYEEEE. The full variable domain, rest sourced from reference TRBV5-6 and TRBJ1-2, is DAGVTQSPTHLIKTRGQQVTLRCSPKSGHDTVSWYQQALGQGPQFIFQYYEEEERQRGNFPDRFSGHQFPNYSSELNVNALLLGDSALYLCASSLYGRNYGYTFGSGTRLTVV.

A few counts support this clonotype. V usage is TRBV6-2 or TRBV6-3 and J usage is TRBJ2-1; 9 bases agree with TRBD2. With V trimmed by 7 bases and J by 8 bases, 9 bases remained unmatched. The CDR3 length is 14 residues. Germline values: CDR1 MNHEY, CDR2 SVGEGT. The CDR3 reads CASTRLAETYEQFF. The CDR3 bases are TGTGCCAGCACCAGACTAGCGGAAACGTATGAGCAGTTCTTC.

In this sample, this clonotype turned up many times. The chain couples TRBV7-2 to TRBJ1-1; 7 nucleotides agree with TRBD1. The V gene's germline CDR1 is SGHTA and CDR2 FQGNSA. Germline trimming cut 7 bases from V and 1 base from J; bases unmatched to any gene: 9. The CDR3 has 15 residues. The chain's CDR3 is CASKEGAGGNTEAFF. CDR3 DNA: TGTGCCAGCAAAGAGGGGGCAGGGGGGAACACTGAAGCTTTCTTT.

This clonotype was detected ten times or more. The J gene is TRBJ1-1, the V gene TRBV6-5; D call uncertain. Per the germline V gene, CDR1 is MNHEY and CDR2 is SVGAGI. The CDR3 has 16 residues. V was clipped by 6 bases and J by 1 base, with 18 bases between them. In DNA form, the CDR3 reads TGTGCCAGCAGCCCCCAACACCTGACGGCGAACACTGAAGCTTTCTTT. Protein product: CASSPQHLTANTEAFF.

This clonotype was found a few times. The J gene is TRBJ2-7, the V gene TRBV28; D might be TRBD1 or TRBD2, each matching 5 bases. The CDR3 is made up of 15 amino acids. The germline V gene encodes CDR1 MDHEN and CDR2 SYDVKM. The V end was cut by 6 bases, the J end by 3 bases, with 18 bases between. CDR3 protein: CASSSPGPGDYEQYF. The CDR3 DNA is TGTGCCAGCAGCTCCCCGGGGCCCGGAGACTACGAGCAGTACTTC.

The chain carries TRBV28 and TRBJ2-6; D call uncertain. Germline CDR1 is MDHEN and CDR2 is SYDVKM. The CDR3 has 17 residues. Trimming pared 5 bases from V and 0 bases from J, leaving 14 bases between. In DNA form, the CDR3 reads TGTGCCAGCAGTGAACAAGGACGGATCTCTGGGGCCAACGTCCTGACTTTC. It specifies CASSEQGRISGANVLTF.

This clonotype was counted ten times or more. DNA of the CDR3: TGTGCCAGCAGCTCTCACTCAGCGGGAGCGAGTAAAGATACGCAGTATTTT. Translation: CASSSHSAGASKDTQYF. The rearrangement uses TRBV7-2 and TRBJ2-3, with 8 bases that match TRBD2. V lost 4 bases to trimming and J lost 5 bases; unmatched junction nucleotides: 14. CDR1 and CDR2 from the germline V gene are SGHTA and FQGNSA. The CDR3 contains 17 residues. Filled out from reference TRBV7-2 and TRBJ2-3, the complete variable domain reads GAGVSQSPSNKVTEKGKDVELRCDPISGHTALYWYRQSLGQGLEFLIYFQGNSAPDKSGLPSDRFSAERTGGSVSTLTIQRTQQEDSAVYLCASSSHSAGASKDTQYFGPGTRLTVL.

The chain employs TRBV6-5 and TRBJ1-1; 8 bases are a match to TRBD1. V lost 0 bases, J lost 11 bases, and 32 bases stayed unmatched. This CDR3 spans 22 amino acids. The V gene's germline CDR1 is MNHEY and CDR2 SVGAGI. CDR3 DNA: TGTGCCAGCAGTTACTCCGTCACATTCACAGGGGGGAGAAGATATAACATCAATCGGGCTTTCTTT. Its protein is CASSYSVTFTGGRRYNINRAFF.

CDR3 DNA: TGCAGTGCTAGAGGGGGACAGGGTGACAATCAGCCCCAGCATTTT. Its translation is CSARGGQGDNQPQHF. This chain uses TRBV20-1 with TRBJ1-5; 9 nucleotides agree with TRBD1. Germline-derived CDR1 and CDR2 are DFQATT and SNEGSKA (reference sequence). V shed 1 base, J shed 3 bases, and the junction held 4 bases outside the gene matches. The CDR3 has 15 residues.